These 28 T cell receptor beta chains were sequenced from one sample in a study of T cells in Graves' hyperthyroidism and ophthalmopathy. Using RNA transcripts as the source, TCR beta CDR3 regions were amplified. The study used the HTBI primer set for a first-round RT-PCR of the TCR CDR3. MiXCR, run by TCRdb on the multiplex PCR reads, gives a single entry per CDR3 protein. The sample includes about 530,000 distinct CDR3 sequences, 17% of them seen just once. The specimen sequenced was blood. These receptors all come from a woman younger than 35 with Graves' ophthalmopathy.

This clonotype was recorded a few times. V gene TRBV5-4 combines with J gene TRBJ1-6; TRBD1 agrees at 7 bases. CDR3 length: 16 residues. Germline V gives CDR1 SGHNT, CDR2 YYREEE (reference sequence). Germline trimming cut 3 bases from V and 6 bases from J; bases unmatched to any gene: 9. CDR3 nucleotides: TGTGCCAGCAGCTCGAGGGACAGTCAGCCTAATTCACCCCTCCACTTT. The encoded protein is CASSSRDSQPNSPLHF.

This clonotype was observed at least ten times. This sequence joins TRBV5-1 and TRBJ2-1; TRBD2 agrees at 14 bases. Germline loops: CDR1 SGHRS, CDR2 YFSETQ. This CDR3 is built from 14 residues. The ends lost 7 bases at V and 8 bases at J; junction bases unmatched: 5. The CDR3 nucleotides read TGCGCCAGCCGACTAGCGGGAGGGCCGCATGAGCAGTTCTTC. Its protein is CASRLAGGPHEQFF.

Remarks on this clonotype: Given a much more abundant clone one base away, this may be a read error. The V and J genes are TRBV27 and TRBJ2-3; TRBD1 aligns across 10 bases. The CDR3 is 17 amino acids. The V gene's germline CDR1 is MNHEY and CDR2 SMNVEV (reference sequence). Written as DNA, the CDR3 is TGTGCCAACAGTTTATTAGGGGCGGCGACAGGGGGCGGTACGCAGTATTTT. Protein product: CANSLLGAATGGGTQYF.

This clonotype was observed at least ten times. V usage is TRBV4-1 and J usage is TRBJ2-2, with D tentatively TRBD1 (5 bases). This CDR3 spans 15 amino acids. CDR1 is MGHRA and CDR2 is YSYEKL in the germline V gene. V dropped 1 base and J dropped 1 base, with 7 bases sitting between them. The CDR3 sequence is CASSQGDRNTGELFF. CDR3 coding DNA: TGCGCCAGCAGCCAAGGAGACAGGAACACCGGGGAGCTGTTTTTT.

V and J are TRBV29-1 and TRBJ1-1; D is uncertain. The CDR3 totals 13 residues. Trimming took 7 bases from V and 0 from J, leaving 12 bases between them. CDR1 is SQVTM, CDR2 ANQGSEA, per germline. The CDR3 coding sequence is TGCAGCGGGTGGGGTTACATGAACACTGAAGCTTTCTTT. This codes for CSGWGYMNTEAFF.

This clonotype has at least ten counts. The chain recombines TRBV7-3 with TRBJ2-5; 8 bases line up with TRBD2. CDR3 size: 15 residues. V was pared by 4 bases and J by 4 bases, with 8 bases of the junction left unmatched. Germline V gives CDR1 SGHTA, CDR2 FQGTGA. The CDR3 protein is CASSYTGGQGETQYF. CDR3 in DNA: TGTGCCAGCAGCTACACGGGAGGGCAGGGAGAGACCCAGTACTTC.

J is TRBJ2-6 and V is TRBV5-6; a possible D gene is TRBD2 (5 bases). V was shortened by 4 bases and J by 2 bases, with 10 bases between the two germline ends. The germline gives CDR1 SGHDT, CDR2 YYEEEE. The CDR3 is made up of 15 amino acids. The CDR3 sequence: CASSALVAGANVLTF. The CDR3 bases are TGTGCCAGCAGCGCACTAGTTGCTGGGGCCAACGTCCTGACTTTC.

The J gene is TRBJ1-6, the V gene TRBV5-5; the D is unclear. Germline V lookup: CDR1 SGHKS, CDR2 YYEKEE (reference sequence). The CDR3 length is 15 residues. Trimming removed 4 bases from V and 7 bases from J, with 15 bases in between. This CDR3 reads CASSGGILGNSPLHF. The CDR3 DNA follows: TGTGCCAGCAGCGGAGGGATCTTGGGCAATTCACCCCTCCACTTT.

This clonotype has ten or more counts. This rearrangement joins TRBV3-1 to TRBJ1-1; D may be TRBD1 (6 bases). The V gene's germline CDR1 is LGHDT and CDR2 YNNKEL (reference sequence). This CDR3 spans 16 amino acids. V was clipped by 0 bases and J by 2 bases, with 13 bases between them. In DNA form, the CDR3 reads TGTGCCAGCAGCCAAGACGGCGGACAGCTTAACACTGAAGCTTTCTTT. Translating gives CASSQDGGQLNTEAFF.

This clonotype has more than one count but fewer than ten. The chain joins TRBV6-1 to TRBJ1-2; D gene ambiguous. This CDR3 spans 11 amino acids. V lost 2 bases and J 14 bases, leaving 12 bases between the germline ends. Germline CDR1 is MNHNS and CDR2 is SASEGT. The CDR3 sequence: CASSEYQATTF. The CDR3 region has the DNA TGTGCCAGCAGTGAATATCAGGCTACGACCTTC.

The chain joins TRBV19 to TRBJ2-7, with D uncertain. Trimming removed 3 bases at V and 1 base at J, with 10 bases between. The CDR3 is made up of 14 amino acids. Germline CDR1 and CDR2: LNHDA and SQIVND (reference sequence). In DNA form, the CDR3 reads TGTGCCAGTAGTATGGGCAGTACTTCCTACGAGCAGTACTTC. Amino acid sequence: CASSMGSTSYEQYF.

V usage is TRBV10-3 and J usage is TRBJ2-7, with a weak D call TRBD1 (7 bases). Germline-derived CDR1 and CDR2 are ENHRY and SYGVKD. The CDR3 totals 15 residues. Deletions cut 2 bases from V and 3 bases from J, with 14 bases between. The CDR3 spells CAISERAGGYYEQYF. The CDR3, as DNA: TGTGCCATCAGTGAGCGCGCAGGGGGGTACTACGAGCAGTACTTC.

This rearrangement joins TRBV30 to TRBJ1-5; D remains ambiguous. V was clipped by 4 bases and J by 3 bases, with 13 bases between them. The length of the CDR3 is 14 residues. Looked up from germline, CDR1 is GTSNPN and CDR2 is SVGIG (reference sequence). The CDR3, as DNA: TGTGCCTGGAAATCCACGGGCCTCAATCAGCCCCAGCATTTT. It yields the protein CAWKSTGLNQPQHF.

This clonotype came up a few times. The V call is TRBV7-3, the J call TRBJ2-7; 10 bases map to TRBD1. The CDR3 loop spans 17 amino acids. CDR1 SGHTA and CDR2 FQGTGA come from the germline V gene. V shed 2 bases, J shed 4 bases, and the junction held 11 bases outside the gene matches. The CDR3 region is CASSLGPYAGQGYEQYF. The CDR3 DNA follows: TGTGCCAGCAGCTTAGGACCGTACGCGGGACAGGGGTACGAGCAGTACTTC.

The chain uses TRBV5-8 and TRBJ2-1; 10 positions match TRBD1. CDR1 is SGHTS and CDR2 is YDEGEE in the germline V gene. This CDR3 is built from 13 residues. The junction had 4 bases not matched to a gene; V was cut back by 3 bases and J by 10 bases. The CDR3 nucleotides are TGTGCCAGCAGCTCGACAGGGGGCCAAGAGCAGTTCTTC. This translates into CASSSTGGQEQFF.

This clonotype has at least ten counts. The rearrangement joins TRBV9 to TRBJ2-1, with 15 bases lining up with TRBD2. Per the germline V gene, CDR1 is SGDLS and CDR2 is YYNGEE. The CDR3 contains 15 residues. V shed 4 bases and J 7 bases; nucleotides not matched to a gene: 3. CDR3 region: CASSRTSGRVNEQFF. The CDR3 DNA follows: TGTGCCAGCAGCCGGACTAGCGGGAGGGTAAATGAGCAGTTCTTC.

As to this clonotype: At one boundary the junction diverges from the germline segment, which might be a read error. The DNA of the CDR3 is TGTGCCAGCAGTGGGCCACTCGGGGGTGTAAGCAACCAGCCCCAGCATTTT. Translation gives CASSGPLGGVSNQPQHF. The J gene is TRBJ1-5, the V gene TRBV2; weak D call: TRBD1 (5 bases). The CDR3 runs 17 residues. In germline, CDR1 is SNHLY, CDR2 FYNNEI. Full variable domain (outside the CDR3, taken from reference TRBV2 and TRBJ1-5): EPEVTQTPSHQVTQMGQEVILRCVPISNHLYFYWYRQILGQKVEFLVSFYNNEISEKSEIFDDQFSVERPDGSNFTLKIRSTKLEDSAMYFCASSGPLGGVSNQPQHFGDGTRLSIL.

The chain uses TRBV7-9 and TRBJ1-4; D not certain. The CDR3 covers 13 residues. Trimming cost V 3 bases and J 5 bases, with 7 bases left between them. Germline V CDR1 and CDR2: SEHNR, FQNEAQ (reference sequence). The CDR3 sequence is CASSFGRNEKLFF. CDR3 sequence (DNA): TGTGCCAGCAGCTTTGGCAGAAATGAAAAACTGTTTTTT.

The V gene is TRBV2, the J gene TRBJ1-6, with a tentative D call TRBD1 (6 bases). CDR3 length: 14 amino acids. Trimming left V 8 bases short and J 7 bases short, with 15 bases between. Germline-derived CDR1 and CDR2 are SNHLY and FYNNEI. For the CDR3, the DNA is TGTGCCAGCGAGACTCCGGGACAAAATTCACCCCTCCACTTT. Its protein product is CASETPGQNSPLHF.

The table lists this clonotype with many counts. The V gene is TRBV2, the J gene TRBJ2-7; TRBD2 might be the D (6 bases). The CDR3 extends over 14 amino acids. Germline V gives CDR1 SNHLY, CDR2 FYNNEI. V was pared by 5 bases and J by 3 bases, with 14 bases between. CDR3 in amino acids: CASSQGDSDYEQYF. The CDR3 DNA follows: TGTGCCAGCAGTCAAGGGGACTCGGACTACGAGCAGTACTTC.

The CDR3: CATSSKGVGASTDTQYF. CDR3 coding DNA: TGTGCCACCAGCAGCAAGGGGGTGGGAGCCAGCACAGATACGCAGTATTTT. The V gene is TRBV15, the J gene TRBJ2-3, with D possibly TRBD1 on 6 matching bases. Germline V lookup: CDR1 LNHNV, CDR2 YYDKDF (reference sequence). Between the trimmed V and J ends, which lost 3 bases and 0 bases, there was a span of 16 bases. The CDR3 has 17 residues. Based on the CDR3 plus reference TRBV15 and TRBJ2-3, the full variable domain is DAMVIQNPRYQVTQFGKPVTLSCSQTLNHNVMYWYQQKSSQAPKLLFHYYDKDFNNEADTPDNFQSRRPNTSFCFLDIRSPGLGDTAMYLCATSSKGVGASTDTQYFGPGTRLTVL.

This chain uses TRBV28 with TRBJ2-3; 8 bases map to TRBD1. The J segment lost 6 bases and the V segment lost 6 bases, leaving 14 bases of the junction unmatched. Germline CDR1 is MDHEN and CDR2 is SYDVKM. The CDR3 extends over 16 amino acids. The CDR3 sequence is CASSKTPWDRRDTQYF. The CDR3, as DNA: TGTGCCAGCAGCAAAACCCCCTGGGACAGGCGGGATACGCAGTATTTT.

The chain has TRBV7-3 and TRBJ2-2, with 9 nucleotides matching TRBD1. V trimming: 5 bases; J trimming: 5 bases; junction bases outside the gene matches: 6. Germline CDR1 SGHTA, CDR2 FQGTGA. The CDR3 contains 15 residues. The DNA of the CDR3 is TGTGCCAGCAGCCCGACAGGGGGTATGACCGGGGAGCTGTTTTTT. It translates to CASSPTGGMTGELFF.

The chain joins TRBV5-1 to TRBJ2-3; 9 bases map to TRBD1. Germline loops: CDR1 SGHRS, CDR2 YFSETQ. The CDR3 has 14 residues. V lost 8 bases to trimming and J lost 3 bases; unmatched junction nucleotides: 7. As DNA, the CDR3 is TGCGCCAGTACACAGGGGGCTTGGACAGATACGCAGTATTTT. The encoded protein is CASTQGAWTDTQYF.

In its sample, this clonotype was seen a few times. The chain has TRBV18 and TRBJ1-4; no clear D gene. Germline CDR1 KGHSH, CDR2 LQKENI. The CDR3 sequence is 14 residues long. The germline V and J ends were trimmed by 2 bases and 0 bases, with 4 bases remaining between them. Here the CDR3 reads CASSPRSTNEKLFF. The CDR3 DNA follows: TGTGCCAGCTCACCAAGGTCAACTAATGAAAAACTGTTTTTT.

This clonotype was picked up a small number of times. The CDR3 sequence is CSARIQGAVNTEAFF. CDR3 coding DNA: TGCAGTGCTAGAATCCAGGGGGCTGTAAACACTGAAGCTTTCTTT. V is TRBV20-1 and J is TRBJ1-1; 8 nucleotides match TRBD1. Germline V lookup: CDR1 DFQATT, CDR2 SNEGSKA (reference sequence). This CDR3 contains 15 residues. Trimming removed 2 bases from V and 2 bases from J; junction bases left unmatched: 7.

The chain links TRBV4-1 to TRBJ2-1; TRBD1 aligns across 8 bases. V dropped 0 bases and J dropped 10; count of bases not matched to a gene: 17. Germline CDR1 MGHRA, CDR2 YSYEKL. The CDR3 loop spans 18 amino acids. The DNA for the CDR3 is TGCGCCAGCAGCCAAGAATTTTCCGGCGCAGGGGGCTTTGGAGAGCAGTTCTTC. It codes for CASSQEFSGAGGFGEQFF.

This clonotype came up many times. The V and J genes are TRBV6-1 and TRBJ2-7; 7 bases line up with TRBD1. With V trimmed by 4 bases and J by 3 bases, 9 bases remained unmatched. CDR1 and CDR2 (germline): MNHNS, SASEGT. CDR3 length equals 15 residues. The CDR3 region has the DNA TGTGCCAGCAGTGCGACAGGGTGGGGTCACTACGAGCAGTACTTC. Amino acids: CASSATGWGHYEQYF.